This TCR beta chain was recovered during a study of cytomegalovirus exposure and HLA in healthy donors. Study-wide findings and caveats: V- and J-gene trimming in TCR beta was tied to a missense DCLRE1C variant by an analysis performed later.

PCR was performed using 60 Vbeta and 13 Jbeta primers. Only in-frame clones appear in the TCRdb table, and some are missing; sequencing was by immunoSEQ multiplex PCR. The sample contains 140,000 to 150,000 clones, about 81% of which appear only once. The donors gave bone marrow, and they were healthy. The CDR3 length is 15 residues. Germline CDR1 MDHEN, CDR2 SYDVKM. The V and J ends lost 8 bases and 0 bases respectively, with 17 bases between them. Details on this clone: What it binds is not known.

The chain uses TRBV28 and TRBJ2-7; D may be TRBD2 (6 bases). Sequencing was done on a sample of PBMCs. The clonotype originates from a man aged 25-40 years in good health and CMV-seronegative. The DNA of the CDR3 is TGTGCCAGCTATGAACGCGGGAAAAGCTCCTACGAGCAGTACTTC. This encodes CASYERGKSSYEQYF. Full variable domain (remainder filled in from reference TRBV28 and TRBJ2-7): DVKVTQSSRYLVKRTGEKVFLECVQDMDHENMFWYRQDPGLGLRLIYFSYDVKMKEKGDIPEGYSVSREKKERFSLILESASTNQTSMYLCASYERGKSSYEQYFGPGTRLTVT.